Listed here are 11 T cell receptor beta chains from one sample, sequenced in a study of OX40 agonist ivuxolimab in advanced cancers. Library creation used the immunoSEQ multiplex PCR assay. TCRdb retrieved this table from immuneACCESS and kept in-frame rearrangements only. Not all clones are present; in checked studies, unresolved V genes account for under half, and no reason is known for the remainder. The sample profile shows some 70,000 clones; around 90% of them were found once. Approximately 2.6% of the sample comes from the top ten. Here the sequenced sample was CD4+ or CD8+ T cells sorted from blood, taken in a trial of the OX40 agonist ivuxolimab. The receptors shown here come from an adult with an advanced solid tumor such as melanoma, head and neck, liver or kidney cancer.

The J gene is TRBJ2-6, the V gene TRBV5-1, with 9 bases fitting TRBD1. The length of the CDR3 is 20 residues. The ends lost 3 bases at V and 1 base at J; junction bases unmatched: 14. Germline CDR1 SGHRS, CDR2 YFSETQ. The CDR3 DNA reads TGCGCCAGCAGCTCAGGTTCCTTCGGGACAGGGATGTCTGGGGCCAACGTCCTGACTTTC. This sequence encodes CASSSGSFGTGMSGANVLTF.

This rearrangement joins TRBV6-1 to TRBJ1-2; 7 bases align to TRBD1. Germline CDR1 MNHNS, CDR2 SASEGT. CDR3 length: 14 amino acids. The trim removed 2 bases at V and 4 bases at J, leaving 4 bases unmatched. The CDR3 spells CASSERGQTYGYTF. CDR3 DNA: TGTGCCAGCAGTGAAAGGGGACAGACCTATGGCTACACCTTC.

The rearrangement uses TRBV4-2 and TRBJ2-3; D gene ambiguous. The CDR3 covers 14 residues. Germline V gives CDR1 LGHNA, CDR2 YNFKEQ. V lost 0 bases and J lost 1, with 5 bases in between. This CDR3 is CASSQDEGTDTQYF. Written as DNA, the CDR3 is TGTGCCAGCAGCCAAGACGAGGGCACAGATACGCAGTATTTT.

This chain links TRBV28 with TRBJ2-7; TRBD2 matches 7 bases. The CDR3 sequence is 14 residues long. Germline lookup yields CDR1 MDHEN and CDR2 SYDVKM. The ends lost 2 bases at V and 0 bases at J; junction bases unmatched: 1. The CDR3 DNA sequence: TGTGCCAGCAGTTTAGGCGGGAGCTCCTACGAGCAGTACTTC. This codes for CASSLGGSSYEQYF. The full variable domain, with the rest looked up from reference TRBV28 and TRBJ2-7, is DVKVTQSSRYLVKRTGEKVFLECVQDMDHENMFWYRQDPGLGLRLIYFSYDVKMKEKGDIPEGYSVSREKKERFSLILESASTNQTSMYLCASSLGGSSYEQYFGPGTRLTVT.

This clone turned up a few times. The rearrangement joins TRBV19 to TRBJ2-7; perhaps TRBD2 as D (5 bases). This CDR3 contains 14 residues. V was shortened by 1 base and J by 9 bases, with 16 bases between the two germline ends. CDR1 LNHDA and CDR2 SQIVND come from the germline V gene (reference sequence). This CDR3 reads CASSIGAPPGRQYF. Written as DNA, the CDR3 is TGTGCCAGTAGTATAGGAGCCCCGCCGGGGAGGCAGTACTTC.

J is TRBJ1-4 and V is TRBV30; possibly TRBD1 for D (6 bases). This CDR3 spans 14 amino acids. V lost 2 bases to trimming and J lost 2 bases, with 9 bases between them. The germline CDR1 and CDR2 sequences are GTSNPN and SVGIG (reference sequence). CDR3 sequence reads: CAWSLGATNEKLFF. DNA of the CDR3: TGTGCCTGGAGTCTGGGGGCGACTAATGAAAAACTGTTTTTT.

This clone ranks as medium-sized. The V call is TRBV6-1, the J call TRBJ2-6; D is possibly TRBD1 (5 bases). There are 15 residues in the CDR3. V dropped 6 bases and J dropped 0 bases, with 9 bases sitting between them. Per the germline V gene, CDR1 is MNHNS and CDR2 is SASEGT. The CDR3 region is CASSSDNSGANVLTF. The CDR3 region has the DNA TGTGCCAGCAGCTCGGACAACTCTGGGGCCAACGTCCTGACTTTC.

CDR3 sequence: CASSPGAASLDTQYF. The CDR3 bases are TGTGCCAGCTCACCAGGGGCAGCCTCCTTGGATACGCAGTATTTT. V usage is TRBV18 and J usage is TRBJ2-3; the D gene is possibly TRBD1 (5 bases). V lost 2 bases to trimming and J lost 6 bases, with 15 bases between them. The CDR3 sequence is 15 residues long. Germline assignment: CDR1 KGHSH and CDR2 LQKENI.

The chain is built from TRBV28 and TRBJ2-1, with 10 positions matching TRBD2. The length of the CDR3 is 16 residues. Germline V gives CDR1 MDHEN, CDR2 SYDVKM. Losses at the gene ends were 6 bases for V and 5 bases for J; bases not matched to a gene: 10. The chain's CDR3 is CASRELGTSVNNEQFF. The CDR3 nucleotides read TGTGCCAGCAGAGAACTAGGGACTAGCGTCAACAATGAGCAGTTCTTC.

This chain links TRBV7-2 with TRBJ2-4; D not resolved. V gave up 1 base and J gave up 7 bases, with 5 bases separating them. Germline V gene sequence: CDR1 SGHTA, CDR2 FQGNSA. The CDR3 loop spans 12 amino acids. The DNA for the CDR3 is TGTGCCAGCAGCTTAGAAGGGAACATTCAGTACTTC. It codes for CASSLEGNIQYF.

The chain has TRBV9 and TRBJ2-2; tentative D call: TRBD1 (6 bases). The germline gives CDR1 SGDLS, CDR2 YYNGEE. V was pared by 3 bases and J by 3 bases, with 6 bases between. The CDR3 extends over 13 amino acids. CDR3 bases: TGTGCCAGCAGCGCAGGGGACACCGGGGAGCTGTTTTTT. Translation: CASSAGDTGELFF.